This TCR beta chain was sequenced in a study of T cells in localized non-small cell lung cancer (TCRdb year 2020). In the study overall: The study analyzed T cell repertoires of 236 early-stage NSCLC patients, comparing tumors and uninvolved tumor-adjacent lungs. All 240 or so NSCLC patients in the cohort were treatment-naive and had localized lung tumors that were resected. Of the NSCLC patients, around 130 were male and roughly 100 were female, and the mean age was about 69 years.

What the research found in general, with its limitations: Higher blood T cell density associated with longer overall survival, while higher adjacent-lung clonality associated with shorter survival. Uninvolved tumor-adjacent lung showed the highest T cell clonality, higher than tumor, which suggests more focused antigenic responses in the adjacent lung. Because multi-region tumor sequencing was not performed, intratumor heterogeneity could not be ruled out. Of the top 100 tumor clones, a median of about 53 were detected in paired uninvolved adjacent lung; approximately 28 were also among that lung's top 100. Because the study design was exploratory, TCR variables were selected using unadjusted p-values without false-discovery rate correction.

From V the trimming removes 0 bases and from J it removes 2 bases, while the gene matches leave 3 bases of the junction unaccounted for. Reading from cysteine to phenylalanine, the CDR3 counts 16 amino acids. The read is trimmed to its CDR3 DNA, 48 bases read in frame from base 1. CDR1 and CDR2 are drawn from the germline V gene: SGHRS, YFSETQ. TCR beta CDR3 regions were sequenced from DNA using the immunoSEQ Assay. In the original analysis: To compute T cell density, TCR beta template counts were normalized to usable DNA, which was estimated by amplifying housekeeping genes. Richness was estimated using the preseqR package, with extrapolation to 400,000 templates for PBMC samples and to 120,000 templates for tissue samples. Clonality was defined as one minus Pielou's evenness. To identify tissue-enriched TCRs, differential abundance testing was run on productive amino-acid clonotypes with a minimum total count of 5 and an alpha of 0.1. The Jaccard Index and the Morisita Overlap Index were used to measure how much the repertoires overlapped between compartments. GLIPH clustered TCR beta CDR3s with public tetramer-defined viral CDR3s; viral motifs required at least three viral sequences plus V-gene enrichment. Sourced from immuneACCESS, this table was stored by TCRdb with only in-frame sequences that have V and J called. A share of the clones is absent; for the studies checked, an unresolved V gene accounts for under half, and the remainder has no known explanation. V, J and clone size are those of that table, while D and trimming were read from the DNA. The sample data list about 3,700 clones, and approximately 31% of these were observed just once. 11% of the sample is held by the ten biggest clonotypes.

Uninvolved adjacent lung was obtained at least 2 cm from the tumor margin, and the absence of atypia was confirmed by two independent pathologists. At diagnosis, tumor, uninvolved tumor-adjacent lung and peripheral blood were collected and then preserved as a mix of FFPE and fresh-frozen material. This clone was detected a few times. Its specific antigen is unknown. No quality values exist for individual bases; no much larger clone is one base distant. The specimen comprised normal lung tissue next to the tumor, sampled before any cancer treatment. Recombination connected TRBV5-1 to TRBJ2-1; TRBD2 agrees with 9 junctional bases. The TCR sequence derives from a male donor aged 60 or older with stage III lung adenocarcinoma. The CDR3 corresponds to CASSLGLAETYNEQFF. The DNA sequence follows: TGCGCCAGCAGCTTGGGACTAGCGGAAACCTACAATGAGCAGTTCTTC. Full variable domain (CDR3 extended with the reference TRBV5-1 and TRBJ2-1 proteins): KAGVTQTPRYLIKTRGQQVTLSCSPISGHRSVSWYQQTPGQGLQFLFEYFSETQRNKGNFPGRFSGRQFSNSRSEMNVSTLELGDSALYLCASSLGLAETYNEQFFGPGTRLTVL.